This TCR beta chain appears in the sequencing data of a study of cytomegalovirus exposure and HLA in healthy donors. Study-wide points: Accurate prediction of most subjects' HLA-A and HLA-B alleles from TCR beta sequences was reported. As immune exposure information, only CMV serostatus was available.

This clone was detected once. Its antigen remains unidentified. V was pared by 5 bases and J by 2 bases, with 13 bases of the junction left unmatched. The CDR3 length is 17 residues. The germline CDR1 and CDR2 sequences are SGHAT and FQNNGV. Primers: 60 Vbeta forward and 13 Jbeta reverse. In the authors' workflow: Approximately 11 million of 70 million to 80 million unique TCR beta chains were shared, per a later count. Clones were sequenced by immunoSEQ multiplex PCR, and TCRdb holds only the in-frame ones, with some missing. D and trimming were read from the DNA, whereas the V and J calls and clone size are those reported in that table. The repertoire holds approximately 150,000 clones, with roughly 80% as singletons.

The specimen was PBMCs. The receptor was derived from a woman aged 40-49 years in good health and CMV-seropositive. The V and J genes are TRBV11-2 and TRBJ1-2; 8 bases map to TRBD1. The CDR3 DNA follows: TGTGCCAGCAGCAATATTCAGGGGGCTATAAAGAACTATGGCTACACCTTC. Amino acid sequence: CASSNIQGAIKNYGYTF.